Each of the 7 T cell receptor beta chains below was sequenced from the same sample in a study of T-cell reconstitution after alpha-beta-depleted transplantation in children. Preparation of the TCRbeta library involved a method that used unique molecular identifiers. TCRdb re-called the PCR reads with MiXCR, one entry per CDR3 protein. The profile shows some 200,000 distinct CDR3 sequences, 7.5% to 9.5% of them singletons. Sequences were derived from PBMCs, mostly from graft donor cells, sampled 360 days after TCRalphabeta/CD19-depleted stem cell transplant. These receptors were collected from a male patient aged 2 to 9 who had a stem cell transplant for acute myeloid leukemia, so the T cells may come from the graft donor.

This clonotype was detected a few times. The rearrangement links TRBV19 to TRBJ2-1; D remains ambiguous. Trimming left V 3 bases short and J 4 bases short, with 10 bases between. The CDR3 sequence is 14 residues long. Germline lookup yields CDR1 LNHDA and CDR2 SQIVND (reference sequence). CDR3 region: CASSITDPYNEQFF. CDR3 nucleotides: TGTGCCAGTAGTATCACGGACCCATACAATGAGCAGTTCTTC. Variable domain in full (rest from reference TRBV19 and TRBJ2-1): DGGITQSPKYLFRKEGQNVTLSCEQNLNHDAMYWYRQDPGQGLRLIYYSQIVNDFQKGDIAEGYSVSREKKESFPLTVTSAQKNPTAFYLCASSITDPYNEQFFGPGTRLTVL.

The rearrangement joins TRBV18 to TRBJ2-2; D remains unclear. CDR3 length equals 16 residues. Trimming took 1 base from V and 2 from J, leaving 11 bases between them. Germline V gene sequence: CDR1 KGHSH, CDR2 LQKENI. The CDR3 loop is CASSPRAYANTGELFF. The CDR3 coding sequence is TGTGCCAGCTCACCACGGGCCTACGCCAACACCGGGGAGCTGTTTTTT.

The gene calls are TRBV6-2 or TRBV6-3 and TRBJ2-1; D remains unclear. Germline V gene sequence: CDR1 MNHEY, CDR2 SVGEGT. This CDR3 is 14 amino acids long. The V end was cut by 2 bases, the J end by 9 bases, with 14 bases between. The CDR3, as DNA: TGTGCCAGCAGTTACAATCTCGGGCCCGTTGAGCAGTTCTTC. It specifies CASSYNLGPVEQFF.

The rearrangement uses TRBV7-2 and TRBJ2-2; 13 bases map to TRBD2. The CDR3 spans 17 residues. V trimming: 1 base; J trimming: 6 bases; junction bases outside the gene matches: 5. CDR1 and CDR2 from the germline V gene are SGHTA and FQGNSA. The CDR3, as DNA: TGTGCCAGCAGCTTAGTCAGGACTAGCGGGAGCGCCGGGGAGCTGTTTTTT. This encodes CASSLVRTSGSAGELFF.

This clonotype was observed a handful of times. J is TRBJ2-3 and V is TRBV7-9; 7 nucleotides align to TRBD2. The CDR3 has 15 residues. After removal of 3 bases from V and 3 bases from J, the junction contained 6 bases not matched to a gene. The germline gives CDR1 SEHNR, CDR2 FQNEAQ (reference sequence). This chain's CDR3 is CASSFGSSGTDTQYF. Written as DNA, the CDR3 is TGTGCCAGCAGCTTCGGGTCTAGCGGTACAGATACGCAGTATTTT.

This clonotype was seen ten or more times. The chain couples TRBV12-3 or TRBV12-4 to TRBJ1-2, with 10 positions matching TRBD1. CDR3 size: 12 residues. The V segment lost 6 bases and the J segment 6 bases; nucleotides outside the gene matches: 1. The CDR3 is CASSGTGDGYTF. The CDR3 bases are TGTGCCAGCAGCGGGACAGGGGATGGCTACACCTTC.

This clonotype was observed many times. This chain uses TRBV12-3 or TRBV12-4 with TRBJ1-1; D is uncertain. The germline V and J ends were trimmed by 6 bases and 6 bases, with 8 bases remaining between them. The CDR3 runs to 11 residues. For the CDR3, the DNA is TGTGCCAGCAGCCGAACGCCTGAAGCTTTCTTT. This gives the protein CASSRTPEAFF.